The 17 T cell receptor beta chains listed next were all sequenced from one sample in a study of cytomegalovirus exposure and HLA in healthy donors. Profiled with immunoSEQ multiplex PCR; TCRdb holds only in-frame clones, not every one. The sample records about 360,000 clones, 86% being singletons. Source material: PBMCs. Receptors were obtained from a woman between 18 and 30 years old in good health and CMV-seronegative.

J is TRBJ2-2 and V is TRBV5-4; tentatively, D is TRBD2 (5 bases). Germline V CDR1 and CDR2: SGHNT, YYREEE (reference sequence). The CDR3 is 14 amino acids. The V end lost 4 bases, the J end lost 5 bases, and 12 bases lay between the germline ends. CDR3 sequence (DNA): TGTGCCAGCAGCGGTATCCGCGGGACCGGGGAGCTGTTTTTT. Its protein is CASSGIRGTGELFF. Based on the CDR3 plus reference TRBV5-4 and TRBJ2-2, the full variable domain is ETGVTQSPTHLIKTRGQQVTLRCSSQSGHNTVSWYQQALGQGPQFIFQYYREEENGRGNFPPRFSGLQFPNYSSELNVNALELDDSALYLCASSGIRGTGELFFGEGSRLTVL.

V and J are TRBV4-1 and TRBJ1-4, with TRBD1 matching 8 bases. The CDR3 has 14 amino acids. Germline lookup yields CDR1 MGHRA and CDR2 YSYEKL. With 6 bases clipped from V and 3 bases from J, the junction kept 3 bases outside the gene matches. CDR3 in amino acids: CASRRTGSNEKLFF. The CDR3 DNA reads TGCGCCAGCAGACGGACAGGGTCTAATGAAAAACTGTTTTTT.

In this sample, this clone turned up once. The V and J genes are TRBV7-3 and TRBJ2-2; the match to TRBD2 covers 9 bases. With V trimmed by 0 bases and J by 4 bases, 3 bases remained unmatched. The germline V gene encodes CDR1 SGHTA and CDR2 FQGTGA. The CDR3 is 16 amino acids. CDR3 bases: TGTGCCAGCAGCTTAACAGCGGGAGGCGTCACCGGGGAGCTGTTTTTT. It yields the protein CASSLTAGGVTGELFF. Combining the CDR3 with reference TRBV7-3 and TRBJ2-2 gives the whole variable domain GAGVSQTPSNKVTEKGKYVELRCDPISGHTALYWYRQSLGQGPEFLIYFQGTGAADDSGLPNDRFFAVRPEGSVSTLKIQRTERGDSAVYLCASSLTAGGVTGELFFGEGSRLTVL.

The CDR3 spells CSVERGSNTEAFF. CDR3 sequence (DNA): TGCAGCGTTGAGAGAGGCAGCAACACTGAAGCTTTCTTT. The V call is TRBV29-1, the J call TRBJ1-1; D is unclear. Germline CDR1 SQVTM, CDR2 ANQGSEA. Trimming removed 3 bases from V and 2 bases from J, with 10 bases in between. The CDR3 is 13 residues long.

The CDR3 DNA is TGTGCCAGCAGTGAAGCGCGGGGATCCTACGAGCAGTACTTC. Protein sequence: CASSEARGSYEQYF. V and J are TRBV6-1 and TRBJ2-7, with D tentatively TRBD2 (6 bases). From germline, CDR1 is MNHNS and CDR2 SASEGT. The CDR3 consists of 14 residues. The V end lost 0 bases, the J end lost 1 base, and 7 bases lay between the germline ends.

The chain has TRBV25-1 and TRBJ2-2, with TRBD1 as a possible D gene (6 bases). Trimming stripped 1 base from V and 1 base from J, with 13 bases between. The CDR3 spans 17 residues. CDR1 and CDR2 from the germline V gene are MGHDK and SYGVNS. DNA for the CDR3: TGTGCCAGCAGTGAATCATATGGGGGCAGGAACACCGGGGAGCTGTTTTTT. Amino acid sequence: CASSESYGGRNTGELFF.

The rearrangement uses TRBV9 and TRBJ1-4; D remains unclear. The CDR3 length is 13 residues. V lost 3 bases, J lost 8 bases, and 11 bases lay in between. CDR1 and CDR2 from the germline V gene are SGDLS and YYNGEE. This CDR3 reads CASSDRYSEKLFF. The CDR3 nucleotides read TGTGCCAGCAGCGACCGGTACTCGGAAAAACTGTTTTTT.

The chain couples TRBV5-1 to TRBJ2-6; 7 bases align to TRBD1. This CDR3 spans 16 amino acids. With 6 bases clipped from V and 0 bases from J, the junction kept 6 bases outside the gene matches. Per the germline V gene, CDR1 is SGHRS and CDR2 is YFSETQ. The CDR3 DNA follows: TGCGCCAGCAAGGGACAGCCTAGCTCTGGGGCCAACGTCCTGACTTTC. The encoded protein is CASKGQPSSGANVLTF.

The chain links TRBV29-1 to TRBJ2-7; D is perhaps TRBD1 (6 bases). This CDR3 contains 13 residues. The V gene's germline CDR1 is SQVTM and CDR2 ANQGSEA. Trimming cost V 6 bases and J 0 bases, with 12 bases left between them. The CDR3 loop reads CSVLRDNSYEQYF. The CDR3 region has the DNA TGCAGCGTCCTCCGGGACAACTCCTACGAGCAGTACTTC.

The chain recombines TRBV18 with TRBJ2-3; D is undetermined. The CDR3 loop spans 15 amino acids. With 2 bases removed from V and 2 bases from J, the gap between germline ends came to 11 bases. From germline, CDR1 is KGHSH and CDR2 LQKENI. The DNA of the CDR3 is TGTGCCAGCTCACCAGTGAGTTCGGTCACAGATACGCAGTATTTT. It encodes CASSPVSSVTDTQYF.

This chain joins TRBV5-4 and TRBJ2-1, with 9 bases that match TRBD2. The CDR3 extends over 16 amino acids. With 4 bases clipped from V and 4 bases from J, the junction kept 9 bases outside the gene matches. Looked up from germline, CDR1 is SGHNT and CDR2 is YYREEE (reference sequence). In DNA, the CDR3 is TGTGCCAGCAGCCGTGCTAGCGGGGTTAATTACAATGAGCAGTTCTTC. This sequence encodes CASSRASGVNYNEQFF.

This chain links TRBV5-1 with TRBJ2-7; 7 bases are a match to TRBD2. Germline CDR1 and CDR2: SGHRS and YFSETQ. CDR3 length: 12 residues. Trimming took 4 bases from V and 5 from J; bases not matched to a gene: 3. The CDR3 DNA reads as TGCGCCAGCAGCGCGGGACTAAACGAGCAGTACTTC. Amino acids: CASSAGLNEQYF.

The CDR3 sequence is CATSRSLDTQYF. CDR3 in DNA: TGTGCCACCAGCAGAAGCTTGGATACGCAGTATTTT. The V gene is TRBV15, the J gene TRBJ2-3; no clear D. The V end lost 2 bases, the J end lost 6 bases, and 6 bases lay between the germline ends. The length of the CDR3 is 12 residues. Germline assignment: CDR1 LNHNV and CDR2 YYDKDF (reference sequence).

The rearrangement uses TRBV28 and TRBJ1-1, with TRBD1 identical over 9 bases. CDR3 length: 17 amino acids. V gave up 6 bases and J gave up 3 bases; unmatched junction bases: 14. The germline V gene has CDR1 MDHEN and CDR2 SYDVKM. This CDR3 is CASSQKTGGFGDTEAFF. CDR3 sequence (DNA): TGTGCCAGCAGCCAAAAGACAGGGGGGTTTGGTGACACTGAAGCTTTCTTT.

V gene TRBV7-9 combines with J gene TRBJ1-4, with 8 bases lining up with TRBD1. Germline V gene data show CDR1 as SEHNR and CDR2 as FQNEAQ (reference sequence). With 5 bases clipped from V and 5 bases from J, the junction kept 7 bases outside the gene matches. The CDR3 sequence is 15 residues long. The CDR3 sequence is CASSPGQGENEKLFF. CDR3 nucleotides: TGTGCCAGCAGCCCCGGACAGGGAGAGAATGAAAAACTGTTTTTT.

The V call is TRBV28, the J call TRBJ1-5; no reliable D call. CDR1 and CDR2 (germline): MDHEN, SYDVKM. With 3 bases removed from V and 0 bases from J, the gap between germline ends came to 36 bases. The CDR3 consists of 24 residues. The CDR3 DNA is TGTGCCAGCAGTTTCTATGCGCCCGGCGAGGAGGTCTCCGCCAATTCTTATAGCAATCAGCCCCAGCATTTT. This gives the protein CASSFYAPGEEVSANSYSNQPQHF.

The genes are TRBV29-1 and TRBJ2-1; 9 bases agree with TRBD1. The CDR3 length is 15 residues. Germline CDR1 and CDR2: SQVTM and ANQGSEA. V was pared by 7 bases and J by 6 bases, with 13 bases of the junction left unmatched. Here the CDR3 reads CSAGGLDRGFNEQFF. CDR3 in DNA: TGCAGCGCCGGCGGTTTGGACAGGGGCTTCAATGAGCAGTTCTTC.